The present T cell receptor beta chain was sequenced within a study of blood T cells in healthy people across ages. Study-wide context: With template switching, about one barcoded beta molecule was captured per two T cells.

A word on this clonotype: Its antigen is as yet unknown.

Study-wide points: Long-lived donors carried more naive CD4+ cells and greater diversity than aged donors. Naive and antigen-experienced cells were not separated, limiting conclusive comparison.

Using a J-beta primer mix together with a sample-barcoded 5' primer, a second PCR was run for roughly 6 to 11 cycles. A template-switch adaptor that had 12 random nucleotides put a tag on each cDNA molecule. TCRdb analysed the 5' RACE reads with MiXCR anew, one entry per CDR3 protein. The sample holds 1.5 million to 2 million distinct CDR3 sequences, 49% seen once. Germline CDR1 MNHEY, CDR2 SVGAGI. CDR3 size: 14 residues. V trimming: 11 bases; J trimming: 8 bases; junction bases outside the gene matches: 11. The chain employs TRBV6-5 and TRBJ2-1; 11 bases align to TRBD2. Sample: blood. The TCR originated in a woman aged 40 to 50 in good health. CDR3 amino acids: CAPAQLAGVDEQFF. The CDR3, as DNA: TGTGCCCCTGCGCAACTAGCGGGGGTCGATGAGCAGTTCTTC.